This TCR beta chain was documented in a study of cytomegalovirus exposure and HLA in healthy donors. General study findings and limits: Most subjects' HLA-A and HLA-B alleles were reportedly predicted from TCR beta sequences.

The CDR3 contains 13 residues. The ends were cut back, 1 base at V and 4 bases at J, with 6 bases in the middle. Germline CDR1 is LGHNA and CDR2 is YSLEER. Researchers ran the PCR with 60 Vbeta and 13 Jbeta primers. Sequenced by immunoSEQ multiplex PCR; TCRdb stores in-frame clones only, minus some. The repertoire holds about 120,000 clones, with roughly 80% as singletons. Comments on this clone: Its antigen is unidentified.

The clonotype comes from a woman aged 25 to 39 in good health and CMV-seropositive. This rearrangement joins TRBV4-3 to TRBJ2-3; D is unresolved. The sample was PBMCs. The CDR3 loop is CASSQVPADTQYF. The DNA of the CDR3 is TGCGCCAGCAGCCAAGTTCCAGCAGATACGCAGTATTTT.